This T cell receptor (beta chain) was profiled in a study of blood T cell repertoires in COVID-19. Whole-study context: The United States, Italy and Spain supplied acute and convalescent COVID-19 samples. Sample material is recorded as cDNA or gDNA derived from T cells, B-cell-depleted T cells, or PBMCs.

Study processing details: Reference gene primer amplification yielded estimated nucleated cell counts. Clones were sequenced by immunoSEQ multiplex PCR, and TCRdb holds only the in-frame ones, with some missing. V and J calls and clone size are as listed in that table; D and trimming were resolved from the DNA. The sample yields approximately 180,000 clones, roughly 85% seen once. The TCR sequence derives from a man aged 60-69 years with acute or convalescent COVID-19. The sequenced material came from peripheral blood.

This chain's CDR3 is CASSLRAGEGTQYF. As DNA, the CDR3 is TGTGCCAGCAGCTTAAGGGCGGGAGAGGGTACGCAGTATTTT. The chain links TRBV7-2 to TRBJ2-3; TRBD2 agrees at 7 bases. From germline, CDR1 is SGHTA and CDR2 FQGNSA. The CDR3 sequence is 14 residues long. V shed 2 bases, J shed 8 bases, and the junction held 7 bases outside the gene matches.